This TCR beta chain was documented in a study of blood T cells in healthy people across ages. General study points: Diversity estimates drawn from one million T cells were deemed underestimates. Percentage of naive T cells showed a strong correlation with TCR beta diversity.

This clonotype came up a few times. The antigen is unknown. The second PCR ran about 6 to 12 cycles with a sample-barcoded 5' primer and J-beta primers. Each CDR3 protein is one row after TCRdb ran MiXCR on the 5' RACE reads. This table has approximately 1.5 million distinct CDR3 sequences, roughly 30% appearing once. Germline V lookup: CDR1 SGHVS, CDR2 FQNEAQ. The CDR3 totals 17 residues. With V trimmed by 5 bases and J by 7 bases, 15 bases remained unmatched. Researchers report isolating at least 6 million PBMCs per sample. The source of this sequence is a woman aged 25 to 39 in good health. The specimen was blood. The V and J genes are TRBV7-8 and TRBJ2-1; 9 bases are shared with TRBD2. The CDR3 coding sequence is TGTGCCAGCAGCCCCGGGGTAGCGGGAGCTCTTCGGAATGAGCAGTTCTTC. Translated, it gives CASSPGVAGALRNEQFF.